This record looks at one T cell receptor (beta chain) sequence and its context. As yet, its antigen is unknown. Distinct nucleotide sequences in the sample also encode this CDR3. This specimen comes from a study of cytomegalovirus exposure and HLA in healthy donors. Donors were ostensibly healthy at sampling, although undocumented immune exposures were probable. There are 12 residues in the CDR3. Trimming stripped 3 bases from V and 4 bases from J, with 9 bases between. The germline V gene encodes CDR1 GTSNPN and CDR2 SVGIG (reference sequence). Findings and limits, study-wide: The listing of roughly 160 TCR beta chains classed them as cytomegalovirus-associated. The authors later found most CMV-associated TCR beta chains appeared HLA-restricted.

PCR employed 60 Vbeta and 13 Jbeta primers. The table came from immunoSEQ multiplex PCR; TCRdb's copy has only in-frame clones and leaves some out. Of 150,000 to 200,000 clones listed, under 80% are singletons. The chain links TRBV30 to TRBJ1-2, with D tentatively TRBD1 (5 bases). The sequence came from a woman aged 45-65 years in good health and CMV-seropositive. What was sequenced was PBMCs. The CDR3 loop reads CAWSRDSYGYTF. The CDR3 nucleotides are TGTGCCTGGAGCCGAGACAGCTATGGCTACACCTTC.